This T cell receptor beta chain was observed in a study of beta chain features in type 1 diabetes. The overall study: Cell yields, gender and age were comparable in patients and healthy donors.

Sequencing targeted expressed TCRB transcripts, as all isolated RNA had been reverse transcribed. Profiling relied on immunoSEQ multiplex PCR, and the TCRdb table lists in-frame clones only, not all of them. The data show roughly 330,000 clones, with approximately 15% seen just once and 0.015% held by the top ten. This clone was observed a handful of times. Antigen unknown. Germline V gene sequence: CDR1 SGHNT, CDR2 YENEEA. V lost 6 bases to trimming and J lost 15 bases, with 27 bases between them. The CDR3 covers 15 residues. Regarding the study as a whole: Within each of all four CD4+ subsets, Type 1 diabetes patients had TCRB CDR3s that were moderately but significantly shorter. For type 1 diabetes patients, VDJ junctions showed fewer insertions and more deletions.

The TCR was taken from a woman under 30 with type 1 diabetes. The sequenced sample consisted of naive CD4+ T cells from blood. V is TRBV11-3 and J is TRBJ2-1; a weak D match, TRBD2 (6 bases). The CDR3 sequence: CASSRGTAGAPIWFF. CDR3 nucleotides: TGTGCCAGCAGTCGAGGGACTGCCGGCGCGCCGATTTGGTTCTTC.